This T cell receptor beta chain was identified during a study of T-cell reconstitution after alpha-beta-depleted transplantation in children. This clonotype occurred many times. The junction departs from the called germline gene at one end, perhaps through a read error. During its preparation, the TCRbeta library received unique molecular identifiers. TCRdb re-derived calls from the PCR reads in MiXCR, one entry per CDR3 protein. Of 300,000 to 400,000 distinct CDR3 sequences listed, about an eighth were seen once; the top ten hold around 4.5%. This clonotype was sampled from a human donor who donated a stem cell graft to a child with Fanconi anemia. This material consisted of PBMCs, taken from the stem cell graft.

The CDR3 loop reads CASSLEGGGTEAFF. The CDR3 DNA reads TGTGCCAGCAGCTTGGAAGGCGGGGGTACTGAAGCTTTCTTT. J is TRBJ1-1 and V is TRBV5-1, with D possibly TRBD1 on 5 matching bases. CDR3 length equals 14 residues. Germline CDR1 SGHRS, CDR2 YFSETQ.